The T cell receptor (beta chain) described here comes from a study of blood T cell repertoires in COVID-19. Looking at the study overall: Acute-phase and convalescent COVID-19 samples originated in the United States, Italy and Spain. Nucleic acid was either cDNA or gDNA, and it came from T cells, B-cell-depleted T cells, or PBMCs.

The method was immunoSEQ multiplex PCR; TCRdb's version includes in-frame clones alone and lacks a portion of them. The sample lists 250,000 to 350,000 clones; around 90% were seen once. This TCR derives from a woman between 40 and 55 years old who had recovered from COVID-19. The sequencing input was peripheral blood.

Written as DNA, the CDR3 is TGCGCCAGCAGCCGTGGCCGAGACAGGGTGAACTATGGCTACACCTTC. This encodes CASSRGRDRVNYGYTF. The chain links TRBV5-1 to TRBJ1-2, with 7 bases identical to TRBD1. CDR1 is SGHRS and CDR2 is YFSETQ in the germline V gene. CDR3 length: 16 residues. Germline trimming cut 4 bases from V and 2 bases from J; bases unmatched to any gene: 11.